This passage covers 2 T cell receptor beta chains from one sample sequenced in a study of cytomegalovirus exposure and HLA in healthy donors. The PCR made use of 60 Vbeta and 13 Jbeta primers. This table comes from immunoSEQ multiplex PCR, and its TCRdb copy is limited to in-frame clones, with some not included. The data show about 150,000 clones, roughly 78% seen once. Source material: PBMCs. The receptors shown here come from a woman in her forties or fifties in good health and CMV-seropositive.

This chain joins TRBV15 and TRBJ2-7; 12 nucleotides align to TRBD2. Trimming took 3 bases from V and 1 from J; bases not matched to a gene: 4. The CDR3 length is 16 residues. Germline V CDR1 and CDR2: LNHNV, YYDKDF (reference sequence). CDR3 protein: CATSRPGLAGSYEQYF. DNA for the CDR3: TGTGCCACCAGCAGGCCGGGACTAGCGGGTTCCTACGAGCAGTACTTC.

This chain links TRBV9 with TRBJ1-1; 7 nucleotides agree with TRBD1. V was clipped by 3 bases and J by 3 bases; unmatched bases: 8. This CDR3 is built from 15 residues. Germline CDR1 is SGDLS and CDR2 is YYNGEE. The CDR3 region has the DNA TGTGCCAGCAGCGGACAGGGTTCCTGGGACACTGAAGCTTTCTTT. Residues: CASSGQGSWDTEAFF.